This paragraph reports one T cell receptor beta chain. No antigen is known for it. The method was immunoSEQ multiplex PCR; TCRdb's version includes in-frame clones alone and lacks a portion of them. The sample shows about 4,300 clones, 76% of them seen only once. This sample is part of a study of immune cell composition in non-small cell lung cancer. Study-level findings and limits: Tumour-associated clones >0.5% occurred in 25% to 35% of adenocarcinomas, 75% of squamous. Top 10 clone scores and clonality were higher in squamous than adenocarcinoma. Tumour TCR-beta clonality showed no significant link to smoking pack-years. TIL tumour reactivity correlated with maximal tumour-associated clone frequency in adenocarcinoma.

The CDR3 length is 14 residues. Trimming pared 7 bases from V and 4 bases from J, leaving 16 bases between. Germline assignment: CDR1 MDHEN and CDR2 SYDVKM. Sequenced: lung tumor tissue. The TCR sequence derives from a human donor with non-small cell lung cancer. The chain employs TRBV28 and TRBJ1-2; a weak D match, TRBD1 (5 bases). CDR3: CASKMAGVTYGYTF. The CDR3 bases are TGTGCCAGCAAAATGGCGGGGGTGACCTATGGCTACACCTTC.